This paragraph covers one T cell receptor (beta chain) sequence. The antigen is undetermined. PCR primers comprised 60 Vbeta and 13 Jbeta primers. This table comes from immunoSEQ multiplex PCR, and its TCRdb copy is limited to in-frame clones, with some not included. The data show 160,000 or so clones, around 80% seen once. Trimming stripped 4 bases from V and 0 bases from J, with 11 bases between. This CDR3 contains 15 residues. Germline V gene sequence: CDR1 SGHRS, CDR2 YFSETQ. These data are taken from a study of cytomegalovirus exposure and HLA in healthy donors. Study-wide points: It is likely that the observed cluster of highly shared sequence variants was a sequencing artifact. The study reported that TCR beta sequences accurately predicted HLA-A and HLA-B alleles in most subjects.

The clonotype was recovered from a man aged 25 to 45 in good health and CMV-seronegative. The chain combines TRBV5-1 with TRBJ2-4; weak D call: TRBD2 (5 bases). Sequenced input: PBMCs. The CDR3: CASSPGGLAKNIQYF. CDR3 nucleotide sequence: TGCGCCAGCAGCCCAGGAGGCCTAGCCAAAAACATTCAGTACTTC.